The next 19 T cell receptor beta chains were all read from a single sample in a study of T cell changes during pregnancy in multiple sclerosis. Sequencing used immunoSEQ multiplex PCR; TCRdb keeps in-frame clones, though not all of them. The sample has under 80,000 clones, 88% seen once. Sample: peripheral blood, taken in the first trimester of pregnancy. The origin of the receptors is a female donor with multiple sclerosis, enrolled in a pregnancy study.

The V call is TRBV5-6, the J call TRBJ2-7; TRBD1 matches at 7 bases. The CDR3 consists of 14 residues. Germline V lookup: CDR1 SGHDT, CDR2 YYEEEE. The junction had 8 bases not matched to a gene; V was cut back by 5 bases and J by 3 bases. The CDR3 reads CASRSRDRHYEQYF. Here the CDR3 DNA reads TGTGCCAGCAGATCCCGGGACAGACACTACGAGCAGTACTTC.

The chain recombines TRBV6-6 with TRBJ2-7; 9 positions agree with TRBD1. This CDR3 contains 14 residues. With V trimmed by 6 bases and J by 5 bases, 8 bases remained unmatched. Germline assignment: CDR1 MNHNY and CDR2 SVGAGI (reference sequence). The CDR3 DNA reads as TGTGCCAGCAGCTCCGGGACAGGGCCCCACGAGCAGTACTTC. Its translation: CASSSGTGPHEQYF.

This clone was seen once. The V gene is TRBV4-2, the J gene TRBJ1-1, with D possibly matching TRBD1 (6 bases). Trimming cost V 0 bases and J 1 base, with 9 bases left between them. Germline CDR1 LGHNA, CDR2 YNFKEQ. This CDR3 spans 15 amino acids. Here the CDR3 DNA reads TGTGCCAGCAGCCAAGACCCGACAGGGAACACTGAAGCTTTCTTT. It translates to CASSQDPTGNTEAFF.

A single count supports this clone. The chain combines TRBV4-2 with TRBJ2-2; 7 positions agree with TRBD2. This CDR3 comprises 17 residues. From germline, CDR1 is LGHNA and CDR2 YNFKEQ. Losses at the gene ends were 1 base for V and 2 bases for J; bases not matched to a gene: 7. CDR3 residues: CASSQGGGSRNTGELFF. Written as DNA, the CDR3 is TGTGCCAGCAGCCAAGGGGGCGGGAGTCGAAACACCGGGGAGCTGTTTTTT.

This chain joins TRBV7-9 and TRBJ2-2; 9 bases map to TRBD1. Germline V gives CDR1 SEHNR, CDR2 FQNEAQ (reference sequence). With 5 bases clipped from V and 6 bases from J, the junction kept 4 bases outside the gene matches. This CDR3 is built from 14 residues. The CDR3 region is CASSPWTGAGELFF. CDR3 DNA sequence: TGTGCCAGCAGCCCCTGGACAGGGGCCGGGGAGCTGTTTTTT. The full variable domain, rest sourced from reference TRBV7-9 and TRBJ2-2, is DTGVSQNPRHKITKRGQNVTFRCDPISEHNRLYWYRQTLGQGPEFLTYFQNEAQLEKSRLLSDRFSAERPKGSFSTLEIQRTEQGDSAMYLCASSPWTGAGELFFGEGSRLTVL.

The chain carries TRBV4-3 and TRBJ2-2; no reliable D call. The ends were cut back, 0 bases at V and 0 bases at J, with 8 bases in the middle. Germline CDR1 and CDR2: LGHNA and YSLEER. This CDR3 comprises 16 residues. The CDR3 is CASSQDLETNTGELFF. CDR3 bases: TGCGCCAGCAGCCAAGATTTAGAGACGAACACCGGGGAGCTGTTTTTT.

J is TRBJ2-1 and V is TRBV29-1; 14 bases agree with TRBD2. Germline assignment: CDR1 SQVTM and CDR2 ANQGSEA. V gave up 6 bases and J gave up 6 bases; unmatched junction bases: 7. The CDR3 sequence is 15 residues long. Written as DNA, the CDR3 is TGCAGCGTAACCGGGACTAGCGGGAGTCTCAATGAGCAGTTCTTC. Protein: CSVTGTSGSLNEQFF.

The chain recombines TRBV6-5 with TRBJ2-3, with D possibly TRBD2 on 6 matching bases. Trimming pared 8 bases from V and 5 bases from J, leaving 14 bases between. The CDR3 spans 13 residues. Germline assignment: CDR1 MNHEY and CDR2 SVGAGI. The CDR3 protein is CASLSGWGDTQYF. The CDR3 DNA reads as TGTGCCAGCCTTAGCGGATGGGGAGATACGCAGTATTTT.

This clone was seen only a few times. This rearrangement joins TRBV21-1 to TRBJ2-7; the table's D call, TRBD2, was not checked against the DNA. TRBV21-1 is termed a pseudogene. There are 15 residues in the CDR3. CDR3: CASSKALAGIYEQYF. DNA for the CDR3: TGTGCCAGCAGCAAAGCACTAGCGGGGATCTACGAGCAGTACTTC.

The genes are TRBV30 and TRBJ2-5; no clear D gene. The germline V and J ends were trimmed by 2 bases and 4 bases, with 5 bases remaining between them. This CDR3 comprises 11 residues. Germline assignment: CDR1 GTSNPN and CDR2 SVGIG (reference sequence). CDR3 protein: CAWSFGETQYF. CDR3 nucleotides: TGTGCCTGGAGTTTCGGAGAGACCCAGTACTTC.

This chain links TRBV5-5 with TRBJ2-7, with 8 positions matching TRBD1. Germline values: CDR1 SGHKS, CDR2 YYEKEE (reference sequence). The CDR3 length is 16 residues. V shed 4 bases, J shed 1 base, and the junction held 10 bases outside the gene matches. In DNA form, the CDR3 reads TGTGCCAGCAGCCTGGGACCTCAGGGGGCTTCCTACGAGCAGTACTTC. As protein: CASSLGPQGASYEQYF.

The gene calls are TRBV2 and TRBJ2-1, with D maybe TRBD2 (5 bases). CDR3 length equals 13 residues. Deletions cut 6 bases from V and 3 bases from J, with 9 bases between. CDR1 and CDR2 from the germline V gene are SNHLY and FYNNEI. CDR3 residues: CASSPGNYNEQFF. CDR3 DNA: TGTGCCAGCAGCCCGGGAAACTACAATGAGCAGTTCTTC.

The V call is TRBV30, the J call TRBJ2-7; no clear D. V lost 2 bases to trimming and J lost 6 bases, with 17 bases between them. Germline V gene lookup returns CDR1 GTSNPN and CDR2 SVGIG (reference sequence). This CDR3 comprises 14 residues. The CDR3 nucleotides read TGTGCCTGGAGTTCCATCTCCCCCACGGGCGAGCAGTACTTC. The encoded protein is CAWSSISPTGEQYF.

CDR3 bases: TGTGCCCTTGGGGCACTGGGCACAGATACGCAGTATTTT. Protein product: CALGALGTDTQYF. The V and J genes are TRBV2 and TRBJ2-3; TRBD1 is a possible D gene (5 bases). Deletions cut 11 bases from V and 1 base from J, with 13 bases between. The CDR3 consists of 13 residues. Germline V CDR1 and CDR2: SNHLY, FYNNEI.

The V call is TRBV27, the J call TRBJ2-1; TRBD2 matches 8 bases. With 4 bases clipped from V and 2 bases from J, the junction kept 10 bases outside the gene matches. Germline CDR1 is MNHEY and CDR2 is SMNVEV (reference sequence). The CDR3 has 17 amino acids. DNA for the CDR3: TGTGCCAGCAGTTCCGATCGAGCGGGAGCGACCTACAATGAGCAGTTCTTC. Its protein product is CASSSDRAGATYNEQFF.

The chain links TRBV28 to TRBJ2-7; TRBD2 matches at 12 bases. V gave up 6 bases and J gave up 3 bases; unmatched junction bases: 21. Germline V gene data show CDR1 as MDHEN and CDR2 as SYDVKM. This CDR3 is built from 20 residues. In nucleotides, the CDR3 is TGTGCCAGCAGGCCGGGGCTAGCGGGAGGGCCCGGAGCGTTAAACTACGAGCAGTACTTC. Amino acids: CASRPGLAGGPGALNYEQYF. Together with reference TRBV28 and TRBJ2-7, the CDR3 gives the full variable domain: DVKVTQSSRYLVKRTGEKVFLECVQDMDHENMFWYRQDPGLGLRLIYFSYDVKMKEKGDIPEGYSVSREKKERFSLILESASTNQTSMYLCASRPGLAGGPGALNYEQYFGPGTRLTVT.

V usage is TRBV5-1 and J usage is TRBJ2-7, with D possibly being TRBD1 (5 bases). V was pared by 0 bases and J by 5 bases, with 12 bases between. Germline CDR1 SGHRS, CDR2 YFSETQ. The CDR3 runs 14 residues. The CDR3 nucleotides are TGCGCCAGCAGCTTGGGACAAGGGGAAGACGAGCAGTACTTC. Translation gives CASSLGQGEDEQYF. Full variable domain (outside the CDR3, taken from reference TRBV5-1 and TRBJ2-7): KAGVTQTPRYLIKTRGQQVTLSCSPISGHRSVSWYQQTPGQGLQFLFEYFSETQRNKGNFPGRFSGRQFSNSRSEMNVSTLELGDSALYLCASSLGQGEDEQYFGPGTRLTVT.

This clone was found once. The chain carries TRBV19 and TRBJ2-6, with 7 nucleotides matching TRBD2. V lost 3 bases and J lost 2; bases outside the gene matches: 1. This CDR3 spans 15 amino acids. The germline V gene encodes CDR1 LNHDA and CDR2 SQIVND (reference sequence). The CDR3 DNA is TGTGCCAGTAGTATTGGGGGGGCTGGGGCCAACGTCCTGACTTTC. Encoded protein: CASSIGGAGANVLTF.

This sequence joins TRBV18 and TRBJ2-7; TRBD2 is a possible D gene (6 bases). Between the trimmed V and J ends, which lost 6 bases and 2 bases, there was a span of 14 bases. The CDR3 length is 14 residues. The germline CDR1 and CDR2 sequences are KGHSH and LQKENI. Here the CDR3 reads CASSLGTGPYEQYF. CDR3 in DNA: TGTGCCAGCTCCCTCGGGACTGGACCCTACGAGCAGTACTTC.